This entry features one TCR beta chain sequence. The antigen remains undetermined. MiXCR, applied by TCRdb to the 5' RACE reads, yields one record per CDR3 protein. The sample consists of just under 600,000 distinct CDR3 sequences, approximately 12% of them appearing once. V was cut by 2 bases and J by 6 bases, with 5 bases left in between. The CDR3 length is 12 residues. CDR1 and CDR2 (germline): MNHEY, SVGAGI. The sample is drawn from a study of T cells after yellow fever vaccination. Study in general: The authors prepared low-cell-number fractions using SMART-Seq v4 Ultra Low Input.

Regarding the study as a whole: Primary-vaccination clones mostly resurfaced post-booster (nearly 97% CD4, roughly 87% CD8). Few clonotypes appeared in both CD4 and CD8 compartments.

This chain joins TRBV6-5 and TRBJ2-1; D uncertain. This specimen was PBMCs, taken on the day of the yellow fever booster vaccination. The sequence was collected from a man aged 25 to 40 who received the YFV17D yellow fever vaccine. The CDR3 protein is CASSYGVNEQFF. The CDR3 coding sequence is TGTGCCAGCAGTTACGGTGTCAATGAGCAGTTCTTC.